This TCR beta chain came from a study of T-cell reconstitution after alpha-beta-depleted transplantation in children. This clonotype showed up many times. This CDR3 region has 13 residues. The V gene lost 3 bases and the J gene lost 3 bases, with 7 bases spanning the gap. Germline V gives CDR1 KGHSH, CDR2 LQKENI. Molecular barcoding with unique molecular identifiers was used for the TCRbeta library. TCRdb redid the calling of the PCR reads with MiXCR, one entry per CDR3 protein. Of some 200,000 distinct CDR3 sequences listed, roughly 9.1% are singletons. This clonotype originated in a male patient aged 2-9 years who had a stem cell transplant for acute myeloid leukemia, so the T cells may come from the graft donor. The material was PBMCs, mostly from graft donor cells, obtained 360 days after TCRalphabeta/CD19-depleted stem cell transplant. The J gene is TRBJ2-3, the V gene TRBV18; D unclear. CDR3 in amino acids: CASSPSITDTQYF. The CDR3 DNA follows: TGTGCCAGCTCACCGTCCATTACAGATACGCAGTATTTT.